The entry below describes one T cell receptor (beta chain). TCRdb's copy holds only in-frame clones and misses some; the assay was immunoSEQ multiplex PCR. Of some 290,000 clones in the sample, 70% to 90% are singletons; the top ten hold 1.5% to 2.5%. The data belong to a study of Ad26.COV2.S vaccination and SARS-CoV-2 variants. CDR1 SNHLY and CDR2 FYNNEI come from the germline V gene. The CDR3 has 15 amino acids. V lost 5 bases and J lost 2, with 13 bases in between. Treatment of the sample: roughly 19 received Ad26.COV2.S at low or high dose, single or two shots; five or six received placebo; per-sample allocation not given. Samples analyzed were those drawn on day 63 after the first vaccine or placebo injection.

The TCR sequence derives from a person between 18 and 60 years old who received the Ad26.COV2.S COVID-19 vaccine or a placebo. The gene calls are TRBV2 and TRBJ1-5, with unresolved D. The sample in question was peripheral blood, obtained in a trial of Ad26.COV2.S vaccine versus placebo. The CDR3, as DNA: TGTGCCAGCAGTAGAAGTCGGGTTGGCAATCAGCCCCAGCATTTT. Protein sequence: CASSRSRVGNQPQHF.